Listed below are T cell receptor beta chains from one sample, sequenced in a study of blood T cell repertoires in COVID-19. TCRdb keeps only in-frame clones here, not all; method: immunoSEQ multiplex PCR. The sample carries more than 300,000 clones, 90% to 95% recorded once. Sequencing was done on a sample of PBMCs or T cells enriched from blood (not recorded which). The receptors originated from a young woman who had been exposed to COVID-19. The CDR3 runs from the conserved cysteine through the conserved F or W. The D gene is left open where the match is weak. The size entry is marked missing in some rows and otherwise reads once, few, many or a size class.

>TRBV19|-|TRBJ1-5|-
CASGPDQPQHF
TGTGCCAGTGGCCCAGATCAGCCCCAGCATTTT
>TRBV5-5|-|TRBJ2-5|-
CASSLAGGEETQYF
TGTGCCAGCAGCTTGGCTGGAGGGGAAGAGACCCAGTACTTC
>TRBV7-9|TRBD1|TRBJ1-4|-
CASSPGQGREKLFF
TGTGCCAGCAGCCCAGGACAGGGTAGGGAAAAACTGTTTTTT
>TRBV5-1|TRBD2|TRBJ2-3|-
CASRGLAGPDTQYF
TGCGCCAGCAGGGGACTAGCGGGGCCAGATACGCAGTATTTT
>TRBV11-2|TRBD1|TRBJ2-5|-
CASSLGQGQETQYF
TGTGCCAGCAGCTTGGGACAGGGCCAAGAGACCCAGTACTTC
>TRBV9|TRBD2|TRBJ2-1|-
CASSPTSGYEQFF
TGTGCCAGCAGCCCGACTAGCGGGTATGAGCAGTTCTTC
>TRBV6-4|TRBD1|TRBJ1-2|once
CASNDLGRGFVNYGYTF
TGTGCCAGCAATGACCTGGGCAGGGGGTTTGTTAACTATGGCTACACCTTC
>TRBV7-8|-|TRBJ1-5|-
CASSLVAGTTNQPQHF
TGTGCCAGCAGCTTAGTGGCCGGGACAACTAATCAGCCCCAGCATTTT
>TRBV5-1|TRBD2|TRBJ2-2|-
CASSLAAGDTGELFF
TGCGCCAGCAGCTTGGCCGCGGGGGACACCGGGGAGCTGTTTTTT
>TRBV6-5|-|TRBJ1-6|-
CASSLTGESPLHF
TGTGCCAGCAGTCTTACAGGTGAATCACCCCTCCACTTT
>TRBV7-6|-|TRBJ1-5|-
CASSLDRHRPNQPQHF
TGTGCCAGCAGCTTAGACCGGCACAGGCCCAATCAGCCCCAGCATTTT
>TRBV7-6|TRBD2|TRBJ2-1|few
CASSFVAGGGNEQFF
TGTGCCAGCAGCTTCGTGGCGGGGGGCGGGAATGAGCAGTTCTTC
>TRBV5-8|TRBD1|TRBJ1-4|-
CASRGQGYLELFF
TGTGCCAGCAGGGGACAGGGGTACTTGGAACTGTTTTTT
>TRBV4-2|-|TRBJ2-7|-
CASSQDVDFSYEQYF
TGTGCCAGCAGCCAAGATGTGGACTTCTCCTACGAGCAGTACTTC
>TRBV7-2|-|TRBJ1-2|few
CASSLVTGSHGYTF
TGTGCCAGCAGCTTAGTTACAGGGTCCCATGGCTACACCTTC
>TRBV27|-|TRBJ1-6|-
CASSLFQPGRAGEPLHF
TGTGCCAGCAGTTTATTCCAACCTGGACGGGCTGGGGAGCCCCTCCACTTT
>TRBV5-6|TRBD1|TRBJ1-2|once
CASSPKQGALSFTNYGYTF
TGTGCCAGCAGCCCGAAACAGGGGGCGCTTTCTTTCACTAACTATGGCTACACCTTC
>TRBV27|TRBD2|TRBJ2-7|once
CASSLTPLAGVYEQYF
TGTGCCAGCAGTTTAACTCCTCTAGCGGGGGTCTACGAGCAGTACTTC
>TRBV16|TRBD1|TRBJ1-2|-
CASSQGEGALGYGYTF
TGTGCCAGCAGCCAAGGAGAGGGGGCGCTGGGCTATGGCTACACCTTC
>TRBV5-5|TRBD1|TRBJ1-2|once
CASKLNSIGTGDYGYTF
TGTGCCAGCAAGCTAAACAGCATTGGGACAGGGGACTATGGCTACACCTTC
>TRBV11-2|TRBD1|TRBJ1-2|-
CASQGDYGYTF
TGTGCCAGCCAGGGGGACTATGGCTACACCTTC
>TRBV5-1|TRBD1|TRBJ1-1|-
CASSLATGGVNTEAFF
TGCGCCAGCAGCTTGGCAACAGGGGGGGTGAACACTGAAGCTTTCTTT
>TRBV5-1|-|TRBJ2-7|-
CASSTGHAGSYEQYF
TGCGCCAGCAGCACGGGACACGCGGGCTCCTACGAGCAGTACTTC
>TRBV9|-|TRBJ1-6|-
CASSVATGGRLHF
TGTGCCAGCAGCGTAGCTACGGGGGGAAGACTCCACTTT
>TRBV7-9|-|TRBJ1-2|-
CASSLETRYFGYTF
TGTGCCAGCAGCTTAGAAACCCGGTATTTCGGCTACACCTTC
>TRBV19|TRBD1|TRBJ2-5|-
CASSIVEVSDRGLSETQYF
TGTGCCAGTAGTATAGTTGAGGTCAGCGACAGGGGATTATCAGAGACCCAGTACTTC
>TRBV6-1|TRBD2|TRBJ2-1|-
CASSAPSGGLSYNEQFF
TGTGCCAGCAGTGCACCTAGCGGGGGGCTCTCCTACAATGAGCAGTTCTTC
>TRBV30|TRBD1|TRBJ1-1|once
CAWSHRGSENTEAFF
TGTGCCTGGAGTCACAGGGGGTCAGAGAACACTGAAGCTTTCTTT
>TRBV15|TRBD2|TRBJ2-7|few
CATSRDLAGGYEQYF
TGTGCCACCAGCAGAGATCTGGCGGGGGGATACGAGCAGTACTTC
>TRBV28|-|TRBJ1-2|-
CASSPGQPSYGYTF
TGTGCCAGCAGCCCCGGACAACCTTCCTATGGCTACACCTTC
>TRBV27|-|TRBJ2-1|-
CASTAFLGRSNEQFF
TGTGCCAGCACGGCTTTCCTTGGGAGGTCCAATGAGCAGTTCTTC
>TRBV6-5|TRBD1|TRBJ1-2|-
CASSLRTGDGSGYTF
TGTGCCAGCAGTCTAAGGACAGGGGATGGGTCTGGCTACACCTTC
>TRBV15|TRBD1|TRBJ2-7|once
CATSRGQGTGEQYF
TGTGCCACCAGCAGAGGCCAGGGGACAGGCGAGCAGTACTTC
>TRBV6-4|-|TRBJ1-1|-
CASSKEEQGMTEAFF
TGTGCCAGCAGTAAGGAAGAACAGGGAATGACTGAAGCTTTCTTT
>TRBV5-1|TRBD1|TRBJ2-7|-
CASSPVGTGDYEQYF
TGCGCCAGCAGCCCGGTTGGGACAGGGGACTACGAGCAGTACTTC
>TRBV5-6|TRBD2|TRBJ2-1|-
CASSGLLADSYNEQFF
TGTGCCAGCAGCGGCCTCCTAGCGGACTCCTACAATGAGCAGTTCTTC
>TRBV7-9|-|TRBJ2-1|few
CASSLDPLEQFF
TGTGCCAGCAGCTTAGACCCACTTGAGCAGTTCTTC
>TRBV5-1|-|TRBJ1-1|-
CASSLGRGEGSHTEAFF
TGCGCCAGCAGCTTGGGTAGGGGTGAAGGGTCCCACACTGAAGCTTTCTTT
>TRBV2|TRBD2|TRBJ2-3|-
CASSGWLAETDTQYF
TGTGCCAGCAGTGGTTGGCTAGCGGAAACAGATACGCAGTATTTT
>TRBV10-3|-|TRBJ2-1|-
CAISADPGVPYNEQFF
TGTGCCATCAGTGCCGATCCAGGGGTCCCCTACAATGAGCAGTTCTTC
>TRBV3-1/TRBV3-2|TRBD1|TRBJ1-2|-
CASSQATQGHGYTF
TGTGCCAGCAGCCAAGCGACACAGGGGCATGGCTACACCTTC
>TRBV5-6|-|TRBJ1-2|-
CASSSGHTYGYTF
TGTGCCAGCAGCTCTGGACATACTTATGGCTACACCTTC
>TRBV7-9|TRBD1|TRBJ1-1|-
CASSSREGGGNEAFF
TGTGCCAGCAGCAGCCGTGAAGGGGGCGGAAATGAAGCTTTCTTT
>TRBV24-1|TRBD1|TRBJ2-2|few
CATSDPSGQGSGELFF
TGTGCCACCAGTGATCCCAGCGGACAGGGGAGCGGGGAGCTGTTTTTT
>TRBV9|-|TRBJ1-5|-
CASSGGGVDQPQHF
TGTGCCAGCAGCGGAGGGGGAGTGGATCAGCCCCAGCATTTT
>TRBV5-1|TRBD2|TRBJ2-5|once
CASSLLAGGQETQYF
TGCGCCAGCAGCTTGTTGGCGGGGGGTCAAGAGACCCAGTACTTC
>TRBV19|-|TRBJ1-1|-
CASSIGHLEYTEAFF
TGTGCCAGTAGTATCGGACATCTGGAGTACACTGAAGCTTTCTTT